This T cell receptor beta chain was obtained from a study of control samples from healthy donors and cancer patients (TCRdb year 2020). Library preparation was by the immunoSEQ multiplex PCR assay. TCRdb's version of the immuneACCESS table is confined to in-frame rearrangements and falls short of the full clone set. An unresolved V gene accounts for under half of the shortfall where checked; the remainder is of unknown origin. In all, the sample holds some 410,000 clones, and 75% to 95% of those were seen once. The top ten hold around 6.4% of the sample. Worth noting for this clone: Its cognate antigen has yet to be identified. No much larger clone exists at a distance of one base, and base qualities are not known.

The receptor's source is a man aged 35 to 55 with head and neck cancer. Sequenced input: PBMCs.

The CDR3 region reads CASSQIRLGGAGELFF. The nucleotides read TGTGCCAGCAGCCAGATCCGACTAGGTGGGGCCGGGGAGCTGTTTTTT. The chain is assembled from TRBV14 and TRBJ2-2; the D gene is perhaps TRBD2, on 6 matching bases. Via the germline V gene, CDR1 is SGHDN and CDR2 FVKESK. Its CDR3 holds 16 amino acids, cysteine through phenylalanine. The DNA shown is the 48-base CDR3, in frame from base 1. V is cut by 3 bases and J by 6 bases, and the space between the germline ends is 17 bases.